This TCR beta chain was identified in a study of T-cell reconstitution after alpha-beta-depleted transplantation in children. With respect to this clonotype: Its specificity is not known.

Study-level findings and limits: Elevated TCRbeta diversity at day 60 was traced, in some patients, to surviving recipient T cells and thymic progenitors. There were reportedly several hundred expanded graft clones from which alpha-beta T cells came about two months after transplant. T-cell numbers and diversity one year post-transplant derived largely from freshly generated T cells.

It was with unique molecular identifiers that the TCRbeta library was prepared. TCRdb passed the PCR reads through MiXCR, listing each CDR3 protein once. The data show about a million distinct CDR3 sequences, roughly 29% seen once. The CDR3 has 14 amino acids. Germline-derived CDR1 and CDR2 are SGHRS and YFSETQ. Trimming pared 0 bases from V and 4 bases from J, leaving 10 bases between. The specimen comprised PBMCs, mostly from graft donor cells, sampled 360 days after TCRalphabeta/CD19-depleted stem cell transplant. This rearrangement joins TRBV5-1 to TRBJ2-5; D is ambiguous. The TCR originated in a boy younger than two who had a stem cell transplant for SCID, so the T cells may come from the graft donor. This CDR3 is CASSLGAPSETQYF. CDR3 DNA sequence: TGCGCCAGCAGCTTGGGGGCCCCCTCAGAGACCCAGTACTTC. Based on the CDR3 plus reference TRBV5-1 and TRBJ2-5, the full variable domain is KAGVTQTPRYLIKTRGQQVTLSCSPISGHRSVSWYQQTPGQGLQFLFEYFSETQRNKGNFPGRFSGRQFSNSRSEMNVSTLELGDSALYLCASSLGAPSETQYFGPGTRLLVL.